Listed below are T cell receptor beta chains from one sample, sequenced in a study of blood T cell repertoires in COVID-19. Repertoires were generated with immunoSEQ multiplex PCR, while TCRdb's copy carries only in-frame clones and drops some. In the table there are some 200,000 clones, 75% to 90% of which are singletons. Sequences were obtained from peripheral blood. These receptors were collected from a woman between 65 and 79 years old with COVID-19, enrolled during active disease. CDR3s include the opening cysteine and the closing phenylalanine or tryptophan. D genes are given only for firm matches. Size values are once, few and many counts, or a class for expanded clones, and some rows have none.

v_gene	abundance	d_gene	j_gene	CDR3aa	CDR3nt
TRBV2	many	-	TRBJ2-7	CASLGEPYEQYF	TGTGCCAGCTTGGGCGAACCCTACGAGCAGTACTTC
TRBV6-5	-	-	TRBJ1-3	CASNPSPSSGNTIYF	TGTGCCAGCAACCCGTCGCCGAGCTCTGGAAACACCATATATTTT
TRBV24-1	-	TRBD1	TRBJ2-2	CATSDRGFYTGELFF	TGTGCCACCAGCGACAGGGGGTTTTACACCGGGGAGCTGTTTTTT
TRBV6-5	-	TRBD1	TRBJ1-2	CASSPGQVQRYTF	TGTGCCAGCAGCCCCGGACAGGTCCAGCGCTACACCTTC
TRBV5-1	-	-	TRBJ1-3	CASSLEGDSGNTIYF	TGCGCCAGCAGCTTGGAAGGAGACTCTGGAAACACCATATATTTT
TRBV13	-	TRBD2	TRBJ2-1	CASSAWTSGNKYNEQFF	TGTGCCAGCAGCGCCTGGACTAGCGGGAACAAATACAATGAGCAGTTCTTC
TRBV6-2/TRBV6-3	-	TRBD2	TRBJ2-7	CASSPTGLASYEQYF	TGTGCCAGCAGTCCAACGGGACTAGCGTCCTACGAGCAGTACTTC
TRBV3-1/TRBV3-2	-	-	TRBJ1-2	CASSQDLGRGGGYTF	TGTGCCAGCAGCCAAGATCTTGGTAGGGGAGGTGGCTACACCTTC
TRBV7-3	-	TRBD1	TRBJ1-2	CASTPRTGGIANYGYTF	TGTGCCAGCACCCCCAGGACAGGGGGCATTGCTAACTATGGCTACACCTTC
TRBV5-1	-	-	TRBJ1-5	CASSAQGNQPQHF	TGCGCCAGCAGCGCTCAGGGCAATCAGCCCCAGCATTTT
TRBV7-2	-	TRBD1	TRBJ2-5	CASSLMEDRGRETQYF	TGTGCCAGCAGCTTAATGGAGGACAGGGGCAGAGAGACCCAGTACTTC
TRBV19	-	-	TRBJ2-4	CATGGGSIQYF	TGTGCCACGGGGGGCGGCTCCATTCAGTACTTC
TRBV5-1	-	-	TRBJ1-4	CASSLGGQPKLFF	TGCGCCAGCAGCTTGGGAGGCCAGCCAAAACTGTTTTTT
TRBV5-1	-	TRBD1	TRBJ2-7	CASSPGQGGYEQYF	TGCGCCAGCAGCCCAGGACAGGGGGGTTACGAGCAGTACTTC
TRBV7-8	-	TRBD1	TRBJ1-1	CASSPSGTDNTEAFF	TGTGCCAGCAGCCCCTCCGGGACAGATAACACTGAAGCTTTCTTT
TRBV18	-	-	TRBJ1-1	CASSSSRGNTEAFF	TGTGCCAGCTCATCCTCTAGGGGGAACACTGAAGCTTTCTTT
TRBV28	-	-	TRBJ1-5	CASSSFTGTYSNQPQHF	TGTGCCAGCAGTTCATTTACAGGGACCTATAGCAATCAGCCCCAGCATTTT
TRBV24-1	-	TRBD1	TRBJ2-7	CATSAGTGPYEQYF	TGTGCCACCAGTGCCGGGACAGGGCCCTACGAGCAGTACTTC
TRBV6-5	-	TRBD2	TRBJ2-7	CASIRTSALYEQYF	TGTGCCAGCATCAGGACTAGCGCCCTCTACGAGCAGTACTTC
TRBV28	-	-	TRBJ1-5	CASSFQDIPGNQPQHF	TGTGCCAGCAGTTTCCAAGACATTCCGGGCAATCAGCCCCAGCATTTT
TRBV7-9	-	-	TRBJ1-2	CASSLTQGQGYTF	TGTGCCAGCAGCTTAACCCAGGGGCAAGGCTACACCTTC
TRBV7-8	few	-	TRBJ1-1	CASSFRRGTNTEAFF	TGTGCCAGCAGCTTCCGAAGGGGGACGAACACTGAAGCTTTCTTT
TRBV5-1	-	TRBD1	TRBJ2-1	CASSLQGDNEQFF	TGCGCCAGCAGCCTACAGGGGGACAATGAGCAGTTCTTC
TRBV30	-	TRBD1	TRBJ2-5	CAWSVPTGGVETQYF	TGTGCCTGGAGTGTACCGACAGGGGGCGTTGAGACCCAGTACTTC
TRBV3-1/TRBV3-2	-	-	TRBJ2-1	CASSPTTTTGRKFF	TGTGCCAGCAGCCCCACTACTACCACTGGGAGGAAGTTCTTC
TRBV20-1	-	-	TRBJ2-1	CSATAGNEQFF	TGCAGTGCTACCGCAGGGAATGAGCAGTTCTTC
TRBV29-1	-	-	TRBJ2-7	CSVGRDSYEQYF	TGCAGCGTTGGACGGGACTCCTACGAGCAGTACTTC
TRBV5-4	once	-	TRBJ2-3	CASSLTADTQYF	TGTGCCAGCAGCCTCACTGCAGATACGCAGTATTTT